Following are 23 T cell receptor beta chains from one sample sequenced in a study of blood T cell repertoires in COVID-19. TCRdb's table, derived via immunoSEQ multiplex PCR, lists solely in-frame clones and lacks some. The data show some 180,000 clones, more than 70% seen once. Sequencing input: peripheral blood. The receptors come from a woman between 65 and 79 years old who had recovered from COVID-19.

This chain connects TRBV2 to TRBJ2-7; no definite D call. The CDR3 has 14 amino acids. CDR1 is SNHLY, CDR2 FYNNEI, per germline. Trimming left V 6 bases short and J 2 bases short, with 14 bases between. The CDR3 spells CASRANSFAYEQYF. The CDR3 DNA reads TGTGCCAGCAGGGCCAACAGCTTCGCCTACGAGCAGTACTTC.

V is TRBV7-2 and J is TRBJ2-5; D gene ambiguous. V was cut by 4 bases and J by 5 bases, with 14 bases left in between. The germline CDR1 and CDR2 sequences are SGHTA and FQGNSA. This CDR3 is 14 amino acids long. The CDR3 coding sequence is TGTGCCAGCAGCTCCTTAGCTTCTGGGGAGACCCAGTACTTC. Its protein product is CASSSLASGETQYF.

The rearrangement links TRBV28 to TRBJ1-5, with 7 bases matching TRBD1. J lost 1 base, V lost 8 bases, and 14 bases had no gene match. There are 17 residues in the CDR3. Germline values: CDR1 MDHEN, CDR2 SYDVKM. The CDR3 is CASGQGVGTVSNQPQHF. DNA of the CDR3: TGTGCCAGCGGGCAGGGGGTCGGGACCGTCAGCAATCAGCCCCAGCATTTT.

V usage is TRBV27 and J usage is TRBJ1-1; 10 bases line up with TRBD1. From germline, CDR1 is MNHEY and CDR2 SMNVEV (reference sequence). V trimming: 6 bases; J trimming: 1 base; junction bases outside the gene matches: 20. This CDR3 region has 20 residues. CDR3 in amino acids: CASRDSPRDRGSQQNTEAFF. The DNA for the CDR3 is TGTGCCAGCAGAGATTCTCCGCGGGACAGGGGTTCCCAGCAGAACACTGAAGCTTTCTTT.

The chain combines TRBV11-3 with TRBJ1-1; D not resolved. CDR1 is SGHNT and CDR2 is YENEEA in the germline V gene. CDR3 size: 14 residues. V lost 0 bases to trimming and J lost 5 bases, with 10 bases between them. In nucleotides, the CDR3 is TGTGCCAGCAGCTTAGATGGTCCGGGAACTGAAGCTTTCTTT. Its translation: CASSLDGPGTEAFF.

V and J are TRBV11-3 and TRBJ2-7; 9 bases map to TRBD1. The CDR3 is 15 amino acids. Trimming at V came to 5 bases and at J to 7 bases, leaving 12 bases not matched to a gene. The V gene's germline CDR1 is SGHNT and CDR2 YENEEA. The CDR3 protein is CASSDVGTGTREQYF. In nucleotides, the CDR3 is TGTGCCAGCAGCGACGTCGGGACAGGGACGAGGGAGCAGTACTTC.

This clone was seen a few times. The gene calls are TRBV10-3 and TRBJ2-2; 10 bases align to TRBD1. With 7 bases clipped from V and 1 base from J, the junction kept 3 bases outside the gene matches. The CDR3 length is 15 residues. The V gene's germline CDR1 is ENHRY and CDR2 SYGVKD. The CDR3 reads CAITGQGGNTGELFF. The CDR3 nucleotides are TGTGCCATCACCGGACAGGGGGGGAACACCGGGGAGCTGTTTTTT.

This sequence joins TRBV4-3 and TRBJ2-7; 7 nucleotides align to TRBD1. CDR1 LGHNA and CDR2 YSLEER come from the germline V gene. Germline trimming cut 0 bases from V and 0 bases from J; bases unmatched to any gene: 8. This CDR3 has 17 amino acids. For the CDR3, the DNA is TGCGCCAGCAGCCAAGAAGTTGGGACAGTCTTCTCCTACGAGCAGTACTTC. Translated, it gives CASSQEVGTVFSYEQYF.

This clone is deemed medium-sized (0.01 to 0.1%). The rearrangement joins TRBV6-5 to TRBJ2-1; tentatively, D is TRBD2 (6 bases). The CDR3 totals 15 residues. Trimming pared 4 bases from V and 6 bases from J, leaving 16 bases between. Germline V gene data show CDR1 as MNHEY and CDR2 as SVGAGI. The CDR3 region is CASSFDSGSRNEQFF. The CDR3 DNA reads TGTGCCAGCAGTTTCGACAGCGGGTCCCGCAATGAGCAGTTCTTC.

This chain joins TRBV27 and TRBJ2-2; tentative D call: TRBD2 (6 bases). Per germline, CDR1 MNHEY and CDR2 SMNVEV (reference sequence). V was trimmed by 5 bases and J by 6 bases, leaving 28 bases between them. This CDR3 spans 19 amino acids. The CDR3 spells CASSGGSLAAGFRAGELFF. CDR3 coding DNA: TGTGCCAGCAGTGGAGGGAGTCTGGCAGCTGGCTTTCGGGCCGGGGAGCTGTTTTTT.

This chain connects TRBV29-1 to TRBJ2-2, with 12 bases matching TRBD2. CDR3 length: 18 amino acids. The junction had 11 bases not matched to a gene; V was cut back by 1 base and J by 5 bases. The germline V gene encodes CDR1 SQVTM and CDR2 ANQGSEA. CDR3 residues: CSVEVWTSGTRGTGELFF. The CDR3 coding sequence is TGCAGCGTTGAAGTGTGGACTAGCGGGACACGAGGGACCGGGGAGCTGTTTTTT.

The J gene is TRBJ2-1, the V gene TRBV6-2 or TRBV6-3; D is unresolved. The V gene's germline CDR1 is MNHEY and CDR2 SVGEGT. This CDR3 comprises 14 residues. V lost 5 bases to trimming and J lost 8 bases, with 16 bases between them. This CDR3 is CASSPQTAADEQFF. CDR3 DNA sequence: TGTGCCAGCAGTCCCCAGACTGCCGCCGATGAGCAGTTCTTC.

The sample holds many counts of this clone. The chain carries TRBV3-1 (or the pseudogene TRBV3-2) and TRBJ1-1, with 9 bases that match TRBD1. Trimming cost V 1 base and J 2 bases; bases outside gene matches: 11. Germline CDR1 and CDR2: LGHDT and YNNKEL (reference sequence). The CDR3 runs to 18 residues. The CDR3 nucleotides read TGTGCCAGCAGCCAAGCCCGTCCCGGGACAGGGAAAAACACTGAAGCTTTCTTT. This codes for CASSQARPGTGKNTEAFF.

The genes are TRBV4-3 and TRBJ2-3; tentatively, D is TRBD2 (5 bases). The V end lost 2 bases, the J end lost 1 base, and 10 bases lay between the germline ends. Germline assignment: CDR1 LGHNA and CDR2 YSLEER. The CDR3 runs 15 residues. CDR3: CASSQLPRGTDTQYF. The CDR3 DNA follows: TGCGCCAGCAGCCAACTCCCGAGGGGCACAGATACGCAGTATTTT.

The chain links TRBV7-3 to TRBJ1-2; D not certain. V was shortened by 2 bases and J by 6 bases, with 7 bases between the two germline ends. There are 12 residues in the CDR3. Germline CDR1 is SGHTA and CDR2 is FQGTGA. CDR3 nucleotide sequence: TGTGCCAGCAGCTTAGGCGGTAATGGCTACACCTTC. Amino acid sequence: CASSLGGNGYTF.

The CDR3 loop reads CASSQGLAGSTGELFF. Here the CDR3 DNA reads TGTGCCAGCAGCCAAGGGCTAGCGGGGAGCACCGGGGAGCTGTTTTTT. The rearrangement joins TRBV3-1 (or the pseudogene TRBV3-2) to TRBJ2-2, with TRBD2 matching 9 bases. V shed 1 base, J shed 4 bases, and the junction held 4 bases outside the gene matches. Germline CDR1 and CDR2: LGHDT and YNNKEL (reference sequence). The CDR3 loop spans 16 amino acids.

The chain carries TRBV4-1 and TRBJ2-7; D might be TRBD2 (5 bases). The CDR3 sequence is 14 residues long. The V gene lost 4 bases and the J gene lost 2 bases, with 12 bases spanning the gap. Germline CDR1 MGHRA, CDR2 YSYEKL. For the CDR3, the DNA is TGCGCCAGCAGCCCCTCCGGACTGGCCTACGAGCAGTACTTC. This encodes CASSPSGLAYEQYF.

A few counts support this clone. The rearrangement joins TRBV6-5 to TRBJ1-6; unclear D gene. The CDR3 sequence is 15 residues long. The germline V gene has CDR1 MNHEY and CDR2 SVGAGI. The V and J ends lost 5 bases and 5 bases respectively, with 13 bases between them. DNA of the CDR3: TGTGCCAGCAGTCAGGACTTTGCACATAATTCACCCCTCCACTTT. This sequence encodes CASSQDFAHNSPLHF.

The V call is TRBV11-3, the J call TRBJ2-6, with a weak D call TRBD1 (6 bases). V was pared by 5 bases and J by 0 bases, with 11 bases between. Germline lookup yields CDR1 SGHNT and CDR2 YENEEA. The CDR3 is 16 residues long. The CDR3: CASSPGVGSGANVLTF. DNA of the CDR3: TGTGCCAGCAGCCCAGGGGTCGGCTCTGGGGCCAACGTCCTGACTTTC.

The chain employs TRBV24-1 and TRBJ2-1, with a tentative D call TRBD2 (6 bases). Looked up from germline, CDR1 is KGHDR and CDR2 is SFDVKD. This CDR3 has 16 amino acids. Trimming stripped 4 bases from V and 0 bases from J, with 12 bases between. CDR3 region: CATSDNLANSYNEQFF. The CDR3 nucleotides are TGTGCCACCAGTGACAATCTAGCGAACTCCTACAATGAGCAGTTCTTC.

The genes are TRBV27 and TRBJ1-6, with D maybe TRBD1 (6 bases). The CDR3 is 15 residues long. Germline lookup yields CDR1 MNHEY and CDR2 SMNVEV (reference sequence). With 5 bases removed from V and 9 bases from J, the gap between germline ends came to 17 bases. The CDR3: CASSRTTGSSSPLHF. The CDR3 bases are TGTGCCAGCAGTCGCACCACAGGGAGCAGTTCACCCCTCCACTTT.

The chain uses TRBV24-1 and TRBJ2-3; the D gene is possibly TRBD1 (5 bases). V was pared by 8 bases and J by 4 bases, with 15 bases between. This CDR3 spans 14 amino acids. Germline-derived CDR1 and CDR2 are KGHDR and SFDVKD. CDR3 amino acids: CATTSPWGSDTQYF. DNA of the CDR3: TGTGCCACCACCTCCCCCTGGGGCTCAGATACGCAGTATTTT.

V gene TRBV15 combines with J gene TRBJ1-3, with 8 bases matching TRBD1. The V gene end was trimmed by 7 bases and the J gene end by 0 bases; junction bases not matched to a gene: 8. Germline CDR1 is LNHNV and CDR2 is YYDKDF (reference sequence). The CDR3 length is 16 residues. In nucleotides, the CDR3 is TGTGCCACCACTCGACAGGGGTTTCCCTCTGGAAACACCATATATTTT. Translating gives CATTRQGFPSGNTIYF.